A selection of T cell receptor beta chains follows, all from one sample in a study of shared clonotypes between healthy human individuals. Measured with immunoSEQ multiplex PCR; TCRdb has only the in-frame clones, and not every one. The sample consists of approximately 530,000 clones, roughly 95% of them appearing once. The sequencing sample was made of naive CD4+ T cells sorted from blood. These receptors originate from a woman aged 30 to 39 in good health. The CDR3 runs from the conserved cysteine through the conserved F or W. The order of the fields is CDR3 protein, CDR3 DNA, V gene, J gene, D gene, clone size. A D gene is named only where the DNA matches it firmly. Clone size is not always given. Where it is, it says once, few, many or a class for expanded clones.

CSVGGLASSYEQYF	TGCAGCGTTGGTGGACTAGCGTCAAGCTACGAGCAGTACTTC	TRBV29-1	TRBJ2-7	TRBD2	-
CASSQNVGEKLFF	TGCGCCAGCAGCCAAAACGTCGGAGAAAAACTGTTTTTT	TRBV4-1	TRBJ1-4	-	-
CASSPLAGQGAYEQYF	TGTGCCAGTAGTCCCCTAGCGGGACAGGGGGCCTACGAGCAGTACTTC	TRBV19	TRBJ2-7	TRBD1	once
CSAGDRGNGYTF	TGCAGCGCAGGGGACAGGGGAAATGGCTACACCTTC	TRBV29-1	TRBJ1-2	TRBD1	-
CASSALARGNTEAFF	TGCGCCAGCAGCGCCCTTGCGAGGGGTAACACTGAAGCTTTCTTT	TRBV5-1	TRBJ1-1	-	-
CASGRRGTDTQYF	TGCGCCAGCGGGCGTCGGGGGACAGATACGCAGTATTTT	TRBV5-1	TRBJ2-3	-	-
CASSLQGSNEKLFF	TGTGCCAGCAGCTTACAGGGGAGCAATGAAAAACTGTTTTTT	TRBV7-9	TRBJ1-4	-	-
CASSPGTRDYEQYF	TGTGCCAGCAGCCCCGGGACTAGGGACTACGAGCAGTACTTC	TRBV11-3	TRBJ2-7	TRBD2	-
CASSIGGSYGYTF	TGTGCCAGTAGTATTGGGGGAAGCTATGGCTACACCTTC	TRBV19	TRBJ1-2	-	-
CASSLFQGANTEAFF	TGTGCCAGCAGTTTATTTCAGGGAGCGAACACTGAAGCTTTCTTT	TRBV28	TRBJ1-1	-	-
CASSFNLETQYF	TGTGCCAGCAGCTTTAACCTCGAGACCCAGTACTTC	TRBV5-6	TRBJ2-5	-	-
CASSSSGAEAFF	TGTGCCAGCAGTTCGTCAGGGGCTGAAGCTTTCTTT	TRBV28	TRBJ1-1	-	-
CASRSWAASVHEQYF	TGTGCCAGCAGGTCGTGGGCGGCTAGCGTCCACGAGCAGTACTTC	TRBV13	TRBJ2-7	-	-
CASSQRTDEQYF	TGTGCCAGCAGCCAACGGACAGACGAGCAGTACTTC	TRBV28	TRBJ2-7	-	once
CASSLQGDYGYTF	TGTGCCAGCAGTCTACAGGGAGACTATGGCTACACCTTC	TRBV6-5	TRBJ1-2	-	-
CASSQEQGTTNEKLFF	TGTGCCAGCAGCCAAGAACAGGGAACAACTAATGAAAAACTGTTTTTT	TRBV4-2	TRBJ1-4	-	-
CASSVSGGTDTQYF	TGTGCCAGCAGCGTCTCAGGGGGCACAGATACGCAGTATTTT	TRBV2	TRBJ2-3	-	-
CATSPTRDRNEKLFF	TGTGCCACCAGCCCCACCCGGGACAGAAATGAAAAACTGTTTTTT	TRBV15	TRBJ1-4	TRBD1	once
CATSKTGFEAFF	TGTGCCACCAGCAAAACCGGGTTTGAAGCTTTCTTT	TRBV15	TRBJ1-1	-	once
CASSLTGISNTEAFF	TGTGCCAGCAGCCTAACAGGGATTTCGAACACTGAAGCTTTCTTT	TRBV7-9	TRBJ1-1	-	-
CSVEGKTGSLGSYEQYF	TGCAGCGTTGAGGGAAAAACAGGCAGCCTCGGCTCCTACGAGCAGTACTTC	TRBV29-1	TRBJ2-7	-	-
CASSPMASSGANVLTF	TGTGCCAGCTCACCAATGGCCAGCTCTGGGGCCAACGTCCTGACTTTC	TRBV18	TRBJ2-6	-	-
CASSLVPTSGTAYEQYF	TGTGCCAGCAGCTTAGTACCCACCTCCGGGACAGCCTACGAGCAGTACTTC	TRBV7-2	TRBJ2-7	TRBD1	-
CASSLVRRGNQPQHF	TGCGCCAGCAGCTTGGTTCGCAGGGGCAATCAGCCCCAGCATTTT	TRBV5-1	TRBJ1-5	-	-
CASSTTGGHPYEQYF	TGTGCCAGCAGCACTACAGGGGGCCATCCCTACGAGCAGTACTTC	TRBV28	TRBJ2-7	TRBD1	-
CASSTRGINEQFF	TGTGCCAGCTCTACACGCGGAATTAATGAGCAGTTCTTC	TRBV18	TRBJ2-1	-	-
CASSQETLGTQYF	TGTGCCAGCAGCCAAGAGACCCTGGGCACCCAGTACTTC	TRBV14	TRBJ2-5	-	-
CASSIFKGRGNIQYF	TGTGCCAGCAGTATATTCAAGGGACGTGGTAACATTCAGTACTTC	TRBV6-5	TRBJ2-4	-	-
CASSPGLAGGKSSYEQYF	TGTGCCAGCAGCCCCGGACTAGCGGGAGGGAAAAGCTCCTACGAGCAGTACTTC	TRBV11-2	TRBJ2-7	TRBD2	-
CASSPAGGFYTGELFF	TGTGCCAGCAGTCCGGCGGGTGGGTTTTACACCGGGGAGCTGTTTTTT	TRBV27	TRBJ2-2	-	-
CATSDGQSYSGANVLTF	TGTGCCACCAGCGACGGACAGTCTTACTCTGGGGCCAACGTCCTGACTTTC	TRBV7-9	TRBJ2-6	-	-
CASSSGRSTDTQYF	TGTGCCAGCAGTTCGGGACGGAGCACAGATACGCAGTATTTT	TRBV7-9	TRBJ2-3	-	-
CASSTGVSSGTYEQYF	TGTGCCAGCAGCACAGGCGTCTCTAGCGGGACTTACGAGCAGTACTTC	TRBV11-2	TRBJ2-7	TRBD2	-
CASSFLVASNSGEQFF	TGTGCCAGCAGCTTCTTGGTAGCCTCAAACTCGGGTGAGCAGTTCTTC	TRBV5-5	TRBJ2-1	-	-
CASSRQGGDYGYTF	TGTGCCAGCAGCCGACAGGGAGGTGACTATGGCTACACCTTC	TRBV2	TRBJ1-2	TRBD1	once
CASSQDGSSYNEQFF	TGCGCCAGCAGCCAAGATGGGAGCTCCTACAATGAGCAGTTCTTC	TRBV4-1	TRBJ2-1	-	-
CASTRSTYTDTQYF	TGTGCCAGCACTAGGAGTACCTACACAGATACGCAGTATTTT	TRBV9	TRBJ2-3	-	-
CASTSGDSYEQYF	TGTGCCAGTACGAGCGGGGATTCCTACGAGCAGTACTTC	TRBV19	TRBJ2-7	TRBD2	-
CASKDRGSSPLHF	TGTGCCAGCAAGGACAGGGGAAGTTCACCCCTCCACTTT	TRBV2	TRBJ1-6	TRBD1	-
CASSEREADTQYF	TGTGCCAGCAGTGAACGTGAGGCAGATACGCAGTATTTT	TRBV6-1	TRBJ2-3	-	-
CASSAQMNTEAFF	TGCGCCAGCAGCGCACAGATGAACACTGAAGCTTTCTTT	TRBV5-1	TRBJ1-1	-	-
CASSYGTPAFQPQHF	TGTGCCAGCAGTTATGGGACCCCCGCTTTTCAGCCCCAGCATTTT	TRBV6-6	TRBJ1-5	-	-
CASSLDPEIYNEQFF	TGCGCCAGCAGCTTGGACCCAGAGATCTACAATGAGCAGTTCTTC	TRBV5-1	TRBJ2-1	-	-
CASGLAHRDRGFYNEQFF	TGTGCTAGTGGTTTGGCACACCGGGACAGGGGGTTCTACAATGAGCAGTTCTTC	TRBV12-5	TRBJ2-1	TRBD1	-
CAIRGSSGETTYEQYF	TGTGCCATCAGGGGTTCTAGCGGGGAAACAACCTACGAGCAGTACTTC	TRBV10-3	TRBJ2-7	TRBD2	once
CASSPGGTYEQYF	TGTGCCAGCAGCCCGGGGGGGACCTACGAGCAGTACTTC	TRBV7-9	TRBJ2-7	TRBD2	-
CASRGVLTGELFF	TGTGCCAGCAGGGGAGTTCTCACCGGGGAGCTGTTTTTT	TRBV6-1	TRBJ2-2	-	-
CASSIVRTRIAATNEKLFF	TGTGCCAGTAGTATAGTTCGGACAAGGATTGCTGCAACTAATGAAAAACTGTTTTTT	TRBV19	TRBJ1-4	-	-
CASSIRLAGESGELFF	TGCGCCAGCAGCATACGACTAGCGGGAGAGAGCGGGGAGCTGTTTTTT	TRBV5-1	TRBJ2-2	TRBD2	-
CASSLEARGLEPGELFF	TGCGCCAGCAGCCTGGAAGCTAGGGGGCTTGAACCCGGGGAGCTGTTTTTT	TRBV5-1	TRBJ2-2	TRBD1	once